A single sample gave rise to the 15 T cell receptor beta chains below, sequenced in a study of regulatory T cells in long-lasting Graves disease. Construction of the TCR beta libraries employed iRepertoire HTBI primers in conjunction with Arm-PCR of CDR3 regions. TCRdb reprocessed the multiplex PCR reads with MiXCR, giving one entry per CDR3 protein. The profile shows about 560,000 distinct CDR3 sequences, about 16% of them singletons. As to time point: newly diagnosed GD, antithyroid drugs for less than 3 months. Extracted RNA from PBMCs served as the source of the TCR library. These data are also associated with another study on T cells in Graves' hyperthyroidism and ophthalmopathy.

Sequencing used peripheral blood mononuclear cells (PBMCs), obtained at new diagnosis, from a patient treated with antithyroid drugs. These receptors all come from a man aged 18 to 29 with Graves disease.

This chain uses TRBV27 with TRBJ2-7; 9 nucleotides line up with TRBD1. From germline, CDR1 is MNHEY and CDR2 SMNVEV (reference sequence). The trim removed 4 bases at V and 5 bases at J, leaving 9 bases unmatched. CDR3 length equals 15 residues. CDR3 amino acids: CASSSLQGASHEQYF. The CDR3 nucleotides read TGTGCCAGCAGTTCCTTACAGGGGGCCTCTCACGAGCAGTACTTC.

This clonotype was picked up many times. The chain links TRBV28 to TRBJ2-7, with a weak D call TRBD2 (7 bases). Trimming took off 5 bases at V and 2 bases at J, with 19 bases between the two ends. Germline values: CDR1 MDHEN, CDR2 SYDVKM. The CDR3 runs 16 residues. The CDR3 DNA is TGTGCCAGCAGTCCTTCCGGGGGGCGGGTCGCCTACGAGCAGTACTTC. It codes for CASSPSGGRVAYEQYF.

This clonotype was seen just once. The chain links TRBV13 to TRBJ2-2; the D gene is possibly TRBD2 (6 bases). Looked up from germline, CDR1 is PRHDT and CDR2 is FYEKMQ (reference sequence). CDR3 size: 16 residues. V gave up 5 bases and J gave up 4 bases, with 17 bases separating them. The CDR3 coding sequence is TGTGCCAGCAGCGAACTAGCCGAAGGCGGCACCGGGGAGCTGTTTTTT. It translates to CASSELAEGGTGELFF.

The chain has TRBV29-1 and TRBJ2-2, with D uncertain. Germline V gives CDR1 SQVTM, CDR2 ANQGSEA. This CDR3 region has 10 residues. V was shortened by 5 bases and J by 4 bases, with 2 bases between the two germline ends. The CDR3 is CSVLTGELFF. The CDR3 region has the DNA TGCAGCGTTCTCACCGGGGAGCTGTTTTTT.

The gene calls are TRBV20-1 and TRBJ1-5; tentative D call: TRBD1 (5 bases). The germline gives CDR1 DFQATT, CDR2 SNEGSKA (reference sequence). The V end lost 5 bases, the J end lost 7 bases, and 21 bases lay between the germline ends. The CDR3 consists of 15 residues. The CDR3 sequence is CSALQWGRKGQPQHF. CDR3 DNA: TGCAGTGCTCTCCAATGGGGCAGGAAAGGACAGCCCCAGCATTTT.

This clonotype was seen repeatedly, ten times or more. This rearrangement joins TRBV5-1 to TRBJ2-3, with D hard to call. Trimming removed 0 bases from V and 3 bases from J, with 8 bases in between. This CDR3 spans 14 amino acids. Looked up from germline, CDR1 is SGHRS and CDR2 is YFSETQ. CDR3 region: CASSLATETDTQYF. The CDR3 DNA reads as TGCGCCAGCAGCTTGGCCACGGAAACAGATACGCAGTATTTT.

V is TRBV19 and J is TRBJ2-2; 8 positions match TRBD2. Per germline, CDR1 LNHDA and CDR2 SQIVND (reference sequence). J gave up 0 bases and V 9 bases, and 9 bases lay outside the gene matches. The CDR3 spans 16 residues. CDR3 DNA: TGTGCCAGCCAACCGACTAGCGCGTCGAACACCGGGGAGCTGTTTTTT. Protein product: CASQPTSASNTGELFF.

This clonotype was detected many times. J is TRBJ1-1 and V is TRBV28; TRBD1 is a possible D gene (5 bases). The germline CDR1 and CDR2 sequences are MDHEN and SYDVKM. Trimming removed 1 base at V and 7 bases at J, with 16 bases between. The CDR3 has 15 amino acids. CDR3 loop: CASSLSDRAAGEAFF. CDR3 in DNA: TGTGCCAGCAGTTTATCCGACAGAGCGGCGGGTGAAGCTTTCTTT.

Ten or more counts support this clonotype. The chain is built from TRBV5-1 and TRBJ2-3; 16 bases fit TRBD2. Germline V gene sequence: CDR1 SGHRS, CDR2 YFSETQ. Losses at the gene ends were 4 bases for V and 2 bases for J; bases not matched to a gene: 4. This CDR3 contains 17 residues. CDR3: CASSPGLAGGTTDTQYF. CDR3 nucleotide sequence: TGCGCCAGCAGCCCGGGACTAGCGGGAGGGACCACAGATACGCAGTATTTT.

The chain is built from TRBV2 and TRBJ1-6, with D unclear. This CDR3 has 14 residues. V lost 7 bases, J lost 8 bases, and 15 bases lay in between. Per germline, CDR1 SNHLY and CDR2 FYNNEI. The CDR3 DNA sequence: TGTGCCAGCAACCGCGAAACTGCATATTCACCCCTCCACTTT. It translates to CASNRETAYSPLHF.

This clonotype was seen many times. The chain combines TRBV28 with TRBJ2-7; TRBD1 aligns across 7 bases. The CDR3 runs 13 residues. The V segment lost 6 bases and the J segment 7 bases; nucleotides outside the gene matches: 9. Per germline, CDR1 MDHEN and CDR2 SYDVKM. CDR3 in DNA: TGTGCCAGCAGCTCCGGGACAGTGGTTGAGCAGTACTTC. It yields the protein CASSSGTVVEQYF.

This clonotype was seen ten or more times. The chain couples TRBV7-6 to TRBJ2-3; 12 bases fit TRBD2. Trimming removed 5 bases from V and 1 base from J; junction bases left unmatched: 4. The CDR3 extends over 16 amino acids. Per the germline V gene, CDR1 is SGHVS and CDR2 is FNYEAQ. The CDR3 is CASSARLAGGTDTQYF. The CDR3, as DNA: TGTGCCAGCAGCGCAAGACTAGCGGGAGGCACAGATACGCAGTATTTT.

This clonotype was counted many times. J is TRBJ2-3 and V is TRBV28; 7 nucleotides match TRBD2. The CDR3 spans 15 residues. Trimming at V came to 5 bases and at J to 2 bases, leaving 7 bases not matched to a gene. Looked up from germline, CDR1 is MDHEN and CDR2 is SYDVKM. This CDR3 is CASSNSSGNTDTQYF. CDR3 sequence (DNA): TGTGCCAGCAGTAATTCTAGCGGTAACACAGATACGCAGTATTTT.

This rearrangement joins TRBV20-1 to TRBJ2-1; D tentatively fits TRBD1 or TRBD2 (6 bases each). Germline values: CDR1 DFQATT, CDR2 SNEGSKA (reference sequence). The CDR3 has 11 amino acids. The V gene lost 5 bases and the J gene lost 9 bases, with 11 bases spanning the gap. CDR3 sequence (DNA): TGCAGTGCTTCACAGGGAGGTGAGCAGTTCTTC. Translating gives CSASQGGEQFF.

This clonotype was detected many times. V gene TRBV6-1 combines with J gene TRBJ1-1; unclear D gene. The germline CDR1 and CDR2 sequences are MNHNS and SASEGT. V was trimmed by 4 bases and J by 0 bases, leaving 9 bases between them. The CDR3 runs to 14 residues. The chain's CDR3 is CASSASRLNTEAFF. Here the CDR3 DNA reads TGTGCCAGCAGTGCTAGCAGATTGAACACTGAAGCTTTCTTT.